The rows below give T cell receptor beta chains drawn from one sample of a study of shared clonotypes between healthy human individuals. Data came from immunoSEQ multiplex PCR; TCRdb stores just in-frame clones and leaves some out. The data contain 450,000 to 500,000 clones, approximately 78% of them singletons. The sample was PBMCs. These receptors were collected from a woman in her thirties or forties in good health. Some clones in this sample may be carry-over from other donors' samples. The conserved cysteine and the conserved F or W are not part of the CDR3 here. Size values are once, few and many counts, or a class for expanded clones, and some rows have none.

clone_size | j_call | v_call | cdr3_aa
. | TRBJ2-1 | TRBV6-6 | ASSYSDGTNNEQF
few | TRBJ2-3 | TRBV6-4 | ASSEGKGADTQY
few | TRBJ2-5 | TRBV15 | ATSRDPQQQETQY
. | TRBJ2-7 | TRBV7-2 | ASSLSQGAGNEQY
. | TRBJ2-3 | TRBV2 | ASNLRGGSRDTQY
. | TRBJ1-6 | TRBV30 | AWSVLADRGLFNSPLH
. | TRBJ2-2 | TRBV29-1 | SVQFGGYTGELF
. | TRBJ2-2 | TRBV4-2 | ASSQEPHYRESGELF
. | TRBJ2-5 | TRBV28 | ASSRSRGGAETQY
. | TRBJ2-7 | TRBV11-2 | ASSFDPTSSYEQY
. | TRBJ1-1 | TRBV5-1 | ASSQDRNTEAF
. | TRBJ2-7 | TRBV5-1 | ASSDDTPPLY
once | TRBJ2-5 | TRBV7-3 | ASSLRSKGPLAGGGETQY
. | TRBJ1-4 | TRBV5-4 | ASSLALGTTNEKLF
. | TRBJ2-7 | TRBV7-7 | ASSPLAGGPFEQY
. | TRBJ2-7 | TRBV28 | ASSAATGFYEQY
. | TRBJ2-5 | TRBV5-1 | ASSLTSGRAGTQY
. | TRBJ1-1 | TRBV7-3 | ASGRPNTEAF
once | TRBJ2-7 | TRBV2 | ASLATSGRPLEQY
. | TRBJ2-6 | TRBV7-2 | ASSQDRVGSGANVLT
. | TRBJ2-1 | TRBV4-1 | ASSQEVFGSGRNEQF
. | TRBJ1-2 | TRBV19 | ASSIGPLGDYGYT
. | TRBJ2-5 | TRBV5-1 | ASSLELTGNQETQY
once | TRBJ2-1 | TRBV29-1 | SVEELGGLPHNEQF
. | TRBJ1-2 | TRBV29-1 | SVAWGAGYGYT
. | TRBJ1-2 | TRBV11-2 | ASSRDRVGYT
. | TRBJ2-1 | TRBV4-2 | ASSQELLAYEQF
. | TRBJ1-2 | TRBV4-2 | ASSQDLQGGYGYT